A single sample gave rise to the 22 T cell receptor beta chains below, sequenced in a study of radiotherapy plus CTLA-4 blockade in lung cancer. Repertoires were generated with immunoSEQ multiplex PCR, while TCRdb's copy carries only in-frame clones and drops some. The table includes 35,000 to 50,000 clones, about two thirds detected once. The sample was peripheral blood, taken from a patient treated with radiotherapy plus ipilimumab. The receptors stem from a human donor with non-small cell lung cancer who had a partial response to radiotherapy plus ipilimumab.

This clone was recorded only once. The chain carries TRBV30 and TRBJ2-1, with 11 positions matching TRBD2. The V and J ends lost 2 bases and 5 bases, in that order; junction bases with no gene match: 8. The CDR3 length is 16 residues. Germline CDR1 reads GTSNPN; CDR2 reads SVGIG (reference sequence). The CDR3 region is CAWSPPGLAGHNEQFF. CDR3 coding DNA: TGTGCCTGGAGTCCCCCCGGACTAGCGGGCCACAATGAGCAGTTCTTC.

The chain couples TRBV7-9 to TRBJ2-1; TRBD2 is a possible D gene (5 bases). CDR3 length: 16 amino acids. V gave up 5 bases and J gave up 4 bases, with 18 bases separating them. CDR1 is SEHNR and CDR2 is FQNEAQ in the germline V gene (reference sequence). CDR3 sequence (DNA): TGTGCCAGCAGCCTCCTTGACACGGGGTATTACAATGAGCAGTTCTTC. This gives the protein CASSLLDTGYYNEQFF.

The CDR3 reads CASSEKTLGFYGYTF. DNA of the CDR3: TGTGCCAGCAGCGAAAAAACCTTGGGCTTCTATGGCTACACCTTC. This chain joins TRBV7-2 and TRBJ1-2; the D is unclear. The CDR3 sequence is 15 residues long. Trimming removed 5 bases at V and 4 bases at J, with 17 bases between. The germline V gene has CDR1 SGHTA and CDR2 FQGNSA.

The V gene is TRBV7-2, the J gene TRBJ2-1, with D possibly matching TRBD2 (7 bases). Germline lookup yields CDR1 SGHTA and CDR2 FQGNSA. The CDR3 spans 12 residues. V was pared by 5 bases and J by 15 bases, with 17 bases between. CDR3 nucleotide sequence: TGTGCCAGCAGCGGCCCGGGGGGCACTGGGTTCTTC. Translated: CASSGPGGTGFF. The variable domain in full, completed from reference TRBV7-2 and TRBJ2-1, reads GAGVSQSPSNKVTEKGKDVELRCDPISGHTALYWYRQSLGQGLEFLIYFQGNSAPDKSGLPSDRFSAERTGGSVSTLTIQRTQQEDSAVYLCASSGPGGTGFFGPGTRLTVL.

The chain is built from TRBV5-6 and TRBJ2-5, with D perhaps matching TRBD1 (5 bases). Germline V gives CDR1 SGHDT, CDR2 YYEEEE. The V end was cut by 2 bases, the J end by 0 bases, with 8 bases between. The CDR3 is made up of 14 amino acids. The CDR3 loop reads CASSFYRNQETQYF. CDR3 nucleotide sequence: TGTGCCAGCAGCTTCTACAGGAACCAAGAGACCCAGTACTTC. Using reference TRBV5-6 and TRBJ2-5 for the parts outside the CDR3, the full variable domain is DAGVTQSPTHLIKTRGQQVTLRCSPKSGHDTVSWYQQALGQGPQFIFQYYEEEERQRGNFPDRFSGHQFPNYSSELNVNALLLGDSALYLCASSFYRNQETQYFGPGTRLLVL.

V usage is TRBV4-2 and J usage is TRBJ2-7; the match to TRBD1 covers 8 bases. The CDR3 loop spans 16 amino acids. Germline V gene sequence: CDR1 LGHNA, CDR2 YNFKEQ. V lost 1 base to trimming and J lost 3 bases; unmatched junction nucleotides: 8. The CDR3 is CASSQGRGRGLYEQYF. CDR3 nucleotide sequence: TGTGCCAGCAGCCAAGGCAGGGGGCGTGGACTCTACGAGCAGTACTTC.

CDR3: CASSGMGLLGGELFF. The DNA of the CDR3 is TGTGCCAGCAGCGGAATGGGACTGCTCGGCGGGGAGCTGTTTTTT. This chain joins TRBV7-8 and TRBJ2-2; TRBD2 is a possible D gene (6 bases). Trimming took off 5 bases at V and 7 bases at J, with 17 bases between the two ends. Germline CDR1 reads SGHVS; CDR2 reads FQNEAQ. This CDR3 has 15 residues.

This clone was picked up a small number of times. In DNA form, the CDR3 reads TGTGCCAGCAGCCCTCGCGGAGGGACCTTCGGTGAAGCTTTCTTT. This translates into CASSPRGGTFGEAFF. The chain employs TRBV4-2 and TRBJ1-1, with TRBD1 as a possible D gene (5 bases). The length of the CDR3 is 15 residues. Deletions cut 4 bases from V and 7 bases from J, with 19 bases between. Germline V gives CDR1 LGHNA, CDR2 YNFKEQ.

This clone was recorded only once. The chain combines TRBV2 with TRBJ1-5; D is uncertain. Germline-derived CDR1 and CDR2 are SNHLY and FYNNEI. The V and J ends lost 4 bases and 0 bases respectively, with 4 bases between them. The CDR3 runs to 13 residues. The chain's CDR3 is CASSVFSNQPQHF. The CDR3 DNA follows: TGTGCCAGCAGTGTATTTAGCAATCAGCCCCAGCATTTT.

V and J are TRBV11-2 and TRBJ2-7, with D possibly TRBD2 on 5 matching bases. Germline values: CDR1 SGHAT, CDR2 FQNNGV. This CDR3 has 16 residues. Trimming stripped 1 base from V and 2 bases from J, with 15 bases between. The CDR3 reads CASSLGPRGGTYEQYF. CDR3 nucleotides: TGTGCCAGCAGCTTAGGCCCCCGTGGAGGCACCTACGAGCAGTACTTC.

A remark on this clone: One end of the junction fails to match germline, which may point to a read error. The rearrangement joins TRBV13 to TRBJ2-5, with TRBD1 as a possible D gene (5 bases). The germline CDR1 and CDR2 sequences are PRHDT and FYEKMQ (reference sequence). The CDR3 sequence is 17 residues long. The CDR3 is CASSVGIAGRAQETQYF. CDR3 nucleotide sequence: TGTGCCAGCAGCGTAGGGATCGCAGGCAGGGCGCAAGAGACCCAGTACTTC.

This clone has more than one count but fewer than ten. V is TRBV2 and J is TRBJ2-1, with D perhaps matching TRBD1 (5 bases). The germline V and J ends were trimmed by 6 bases and 10 bases, with 10 bases remaining between them. Germline CDR1 SNHLY, CDR2 FYNNEI. This CDR3 is 11 amino acids long. The CDR3 spells CASSYDSEQFF. DNA for the CDR3: TGTGCCAGCAGCTACGACAGCGAGCAGTTCTTC.

The CDR3 DNA is TGTGCCAGCAGGTCAGGGACAGGGGGTTCCTACGAGCAGTACTTC. Its protein product is CASRSGTGGSYEQYF. This chain links TRBV27 with TRBJ2-5; 11 positions agree with TRBD1. The last part of the DNA fits TRBJ2-7 better; the J call may be wrong. CDR1 and CDR2 (germline): MNHEY, SMNVEV (reference sequence). This CDR3 has 15 residues.

This clone was picked up one time. V and J are TRBV4-2 and TRBJ1-2, with D maybe TRBD1 (5 bases). The germline gives CDR1 LGHNA, CDR2 YNFKEQ. The CDR3 loop spans 16 amino acids. Trimming took off 1 base at V and 8 bases at J, with 20 bases between the two ends. The CDR3 is CASSQAPDSAIGGYTF. DNA of the CDR3: TGTGCCAGCAGCCAAGCCCCCGACAGTGCCATTGGGGGCTACACCTTC.

The genes are TRBV5-1 and TRBJ2-5; 8 positions agree with TRBD2. V lost 5 bases to trimming and J lost 4 bases; unmatched junction nucleotides: 10. There are 15 residues in the CDR3. Germline V gives CDR1 SGHRS, CDR2 YFSETQ. The CDR3 region is CASRVALSGGETQYF. In DNA form, the CDR3 reads TGCGCCAGCAGAGTTGCGCTAAGCGGGGGAGAGACCCAGTACTTC.

This clone appeared once. The gene calls are TRBV6-1 and TRBJ1-5, with D unclear. The germline CDR1 and CDR2 sequences are MNHNS and SASEGT. The V end was cut by 6 bases, the J end by 3 bases, with 15 bases between. There are 15 residues in the CDR3. The CDR3 region is CASRAASRINQPQHF. The CDR3 DNA is TGTGCCAGCAGGGCGGCGAGCAGAATCAATCAGCCCCAGCATTTT.

V and J are TRBV18 and TRBJ2-1; TRBD1 matches at 7 bases. CDR1 and CDR2 (germline): KGHSH, LQKENI. The ends lost 5 bases at V and 5 bases at J; junction bases unmatched: 9. This CDR3 contains 15 residues. The CDR3 sequence: CASSGGQAANNEQFF. CDR3 bases: TGTGCCAGCTCAGGAGGACAGGCCGCCAACAATGAGCAGTTCTTC.

The chain couples TRBV15 to TRBJ1-2; 7 positions agree with TRBD1. CDR1 and CDR2 from the germline V gene are LNHNV and YYDKDF (reference sequence). The CDR3 is 13 amino acids. J lost 2 bases, V lost 6 bases, and 3 bases had no gene match. The CDR3: CATRAGGNYGYTF. The CDR3 region has the DNA TGTGCCACCAGGGCAGGGGGAAACTATGGCTACACCTTC.

V usage is TRBV4-1 and J usage is TRBJ2-7, with TRBD2 identical over 12 bases. In germline, CDR1 is MGHRA, CDR2 YSYEKL. V lost 2 bases, J lost 3 bases, and 2 bases stayed unmatched. The CDR3 is 15 amino acids. CDR3 sequence: CASSQPTSGSYEQYF. For the CDR3, the DNA is TGCGCCAGCAGCCAACCGACTAGCGGGAGCTACGAGCAGTACTTC.

This clone was detected only once. V is TRBV7-3 and J is TRBJ2-5, with TRBD2 matching 8 bases. J was trimmed by 5 bases and V by 5 bases; bases with no gene match: 10. Per germline, CDR1 SGHTA and CDR2 FQGTGA. The CDR3 contains 15 residues. For the CDR3, the DNA is TGTGCCAGCAGCGCGGGACTAGATATGCCGGAGACCCAGTACTTC. Its protein product is CASSAGLDMPETQYF. The complete variable domain, with remaining parts taken from reference TRBV7-3 and TRBJ2-5, reads GAGVSQTPSNKVTEKGKYVELRCDPISGHTALYWYRQSLGQGPEFLIYFQGTGAADDSGLPNDRFFAVRPEGSVSTLKIQRTERGDSAVYLCASSAGLDMPETQYFGPGTRLLVL.

This clone was picked up a small number of times. This rearrangement joins TRBV2 to TRBJ2-7; TRBD2 aligns across 7 bases. With V trimmed by 6 bases and J by 0 bases, 5 bases remained unmatched. The CDR3 runs 14 residues. CDR1 and CDR2 (germline): SNHLY, FYNNEI. The CDR3 loop reads CASRGRGSSYEQYF. CDR3 sequence (DNA): TGTGCCAGCAGGGGGAGGGGTAGCTCCTACGAGCAGTACTTC.

This sequence joins TRBV11-2 and TRBJ2-5, with a tentative D call TRBD2 (6 bases). Germline V gene lookup returns CDR1 SGHAT and CDR2 FQNNGV. Trimming took 1 base from V and 5 from J, leaving 23 bases between them. The CDR3 is 18 amino acids. CDR3 bases: TGTGCCAGCAGCTTAGTTGATGCCGGGACCGGGGGTTTCGAGACCCAGTACTTC. This codes for CASSLVDAGTGGFETQYF.